These 15 T cell receptor beta chains were sequenced from one sample in a study of shared clonotypes between healthy human individuals. Sequenced by immunoSEQ multiplex PCR; TCRdb stores in-frame clones only, minus some. This sample has 400,000 to 600,000 clones, with approximately 95% found just once. The material sequenced was naive CD4+ T cells sorted from blood. Stated subset: CD45RA+ positively selected. These receptors were obtained from a woman under 40 in good health.

The CDR3 reads CASSLRSSGYNEQFF. The CDR3 region has the DNA TGTGCCAGCAGTTTAAGGTCTAGCGGCTACAATGAGCAGTTCTTC. The V and J genes are TRBV28 and TRBJ2-1; TRBD2 matches 7 bases. This CDR3 comprises 15 residues. Germline loops: CDR1 MDHEN, CDR2 SYDVKM. Trimming at V came to 2 bases and at J to 3 bases, leaving 4 bases not matched to a gene.

The chain employs TRBV7-9 and TRBJ1-4; tentative D call: TRBD1 (6 bases). The length of the CDR3 is 17 residues. Trimming removed 0 bases from V and 4 bases from J, with 15 bases in between. Germline assignment: CDR1 SEHNR and CDR2 FQNEAQ (reference sequence). The CDR3 sequence is CASSLAAGDMINEKLFF. The CDR3 DNA reads TGTGCCAGCAGCTTAGCGGCCGGGGACATGATTAATGAAAAACTGTTTTTT.

This chain joins TRBV28 and TRBJ2-7, with TRBD1 identical over 12 bases. The trim removed 5 bases at V and 7 bases at J, leaving 9 bases unmatched. CDR1 is MDHEN and CDR2 is SYDVKM in the germline V gene. The CDR3 has 15 amino acids. The CDR3 nucleotides read TGTGCCAGCAGTAGCCCCGGGACAGGGGGCTGGGAGCAGTACTTC. This sequence encodes CASSSPGTGGWEQYF.

The chain couples TRBV5-4 to TRBJ2-7, with TRBD2 matching over 10 bases. The ends lost 0 bases at V and 1 base at J; junction bases unmatched: 4. The V gene's germline CDR1 is SGHNT and CDR2 YYREEE (reference sequence). The CDR3 totals 16 residues. The CDR3 nucleotides read TGTGCCAGCAGCTTGGGCTCTAGCGGGGGATCCTACGAGCAGTACTTC. Amino acids: CASSLGSSGGSYEQYF.

This clone was detected only a few times. The V call is TRBV5-1, the J call TRBJ2-7; tentative D call: TRBD2 (6 bases). The germline gives CDR1 SGHRS, CDR2 YFSETQ. This CDR3 region has 14 residues. The V end was cut by 3 bases, the J end by 7 bases, with 17 bases between. Here the CDR3 DNA reads TGCGCCAGCAGCTCGGAGGGCTGGTCCGGGGAGCAGTACTTC. Encoded protein: CASSSEGWSGEQYF.

CDR3: CASSYSIRGETQYF. As DNA, the CDR3 is TGTGCCAGCAGTTACTCGATCAGAGGAGAGACCCAGTACTTC. The rearrangement links TRBV6-5 to TRBJ2-5; unclear D gene. This CDR3 region has 14 residues. Per germline, CDR1 MNHEY and CDR2 SVGAGI. Trimming removed 0 bases from V and 4 bases from J, with 9 bases in between.

The chain is built from TRBV27 and TRBJ2-1; 11 nucleotides match TRBD2. With V trimmed by 6 bases and J by 7 bases, 14 bases remained unmatched. CDR1 is MNHEY, CDR2 SMNVEV, per germline (reference sequence). The CDR3 covers 17 residues. The CDR3: CASSAILTSGRRNEQFF. CDR3 nucleotide sequence: TGTGCCAGCAGCGCCATACTTACTAGCGGGAGAAGAAATGAGCAGTTCTTC.

The V gene is TRBV7-9, the J gene TRBJ1-1; no firm D call. V was shortened by 1 base and J by 1 base, with 7 bases between the two germline ends. CDR1 is SEHNR and CDR2 is FQNEAQ in the germline V gene (reference sequence). This CDR3 spans 14 amino acids. The CDR3 here is CASSLVKTNTEAFF. The DNA for the CDR3 is TGTGCCAGCAGCTTAGTTAAGACGAACACTGAAGCTTTCTTT.

The CDR3 here is CAISGSGTGIGDTIYF. CDR3 nucleotides: TGTGCCATCAGTGGCTCCGGGACAGGGATCGGCGACACCATATATTTT. The V gene is TRBV10-3, the J gene TRBJ1-3; 9 nucleotides match TRBD1. Unmatched junction bases numbered 12, after V lost 4 bases and J lost 8 bases. Germline values: CDR1 ENHRY, CDR2 SYGVKD. The CDR3 runs 16 residues.

This chain connects TRBV28 to TRBJ1-4; weak D call: TRBD1 (6 bases). CDR3 length: 16 amino acids. Germline values: CDR1 MDHEN, CDR2 SYDVKM. V was shortened by 6 bases and J by 6 bases, with 20 bases between the two germline ends. CDR3 residues: CASSLYRQAIHEKLFF. CDR3 in DNA: TGTGCCAGCAGCCTCTACCGACAGGCTATACATGAAAAACTGTTTTTT.

The chain links TRBV7-2 to TRBJ1-4; D is uncertain. CDR1 is SGHTA, CDR2 FQGNSA, per germline. V was clipped by 4 bases and J by 0 bases, with 9 bases between them. This CDR3 contains 15 residues. The CDR3 protein is CASSSWETTNEKLFF. DNA for the CDR3: TGTGCCAGCAGCTCGTGGGAGACAACTAATGAAAAACTGTTTTTT.

The chain recombines TRBV4-1 with TRBJ1-1, with D possibly being TRBD1 (6 bases). Per germline, CDR1 MGHRA and CDR2 YSYEKL. The CDR3 totals 15 residues. Trimming cost V 3 bases and J 6 bases, with 17 bases left between them. The DNA of the CDR3 is TGCGCCAGCAGCCATGACCGGGACATGCCCCCTGAAGCTTTCTTT. It encodes CASSHDRDMPPEAFF.

The chain couples TRBV28 to TRBJ1-2; maybe TRBD1 (5 bases). The germline V gene has CDR1 MDHEN and CDR2 SYDVKM. Trimming left V 6 bases short and J 8 bases short, with 16 bases between. The CDR3 consists of 13 residues. CDR3 protein: CASSRGGGEGYTF. The CDR3 DNA reads TGTGCCAGCAGCCGCGGGGGAGGGGAGGGCTACACCTTC.

This chain joins TRBV28 and TRBJ1-2; no firm D call. Germline values: CDR1 MDHEN, CDR2 SYDVKM. With 2 bases removed from V and 4 bases from J, the gap between germline ends came to 11 bases. This CDR3 is 14 amino acids long. CDR3 bases: TGTGCCAGCAGTTTAAGGGTAGACCTCTATGGCTACACCTTC. Translated, it gives CASSLRVDLYGYTF.

The chain recombines TRBV6-4 with TRBJ1-4; maybe TRBD1 (5 bases). Germline loops: CDR1 MRHNA, CDR2 SNTAGT. The V gene lost 4 bases and the J gene lost 8 bases, with 11 bases spanning the gap. This CDR3 is built from 13 residues. The CDR3 coding sequence is TGTGCCAGCAGTGTCTCTAGGGACGAAAAACTGTTTTTT. Protein product: CASSVSRDEKLFF.